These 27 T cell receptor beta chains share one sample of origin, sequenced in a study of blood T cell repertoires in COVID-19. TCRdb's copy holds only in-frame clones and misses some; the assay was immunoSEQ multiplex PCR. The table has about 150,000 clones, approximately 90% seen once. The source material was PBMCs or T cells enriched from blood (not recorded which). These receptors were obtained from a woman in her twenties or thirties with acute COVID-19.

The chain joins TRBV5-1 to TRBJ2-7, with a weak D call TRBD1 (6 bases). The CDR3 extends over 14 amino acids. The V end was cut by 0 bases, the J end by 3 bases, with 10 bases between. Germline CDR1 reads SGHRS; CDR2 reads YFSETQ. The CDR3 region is CASSLGQGIYEQYF. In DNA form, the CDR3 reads TGCGCCAGCAGCTTGGGGCAGGGGATCTACGAGCAGTACTTC.

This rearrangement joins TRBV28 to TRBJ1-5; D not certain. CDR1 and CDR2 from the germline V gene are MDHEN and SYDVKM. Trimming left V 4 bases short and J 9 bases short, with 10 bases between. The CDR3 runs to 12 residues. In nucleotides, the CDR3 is TGTGCCAGCAGTTCCCCTCCTCGGCCCCAGCATTTT. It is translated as CASSSPPRPQHF.

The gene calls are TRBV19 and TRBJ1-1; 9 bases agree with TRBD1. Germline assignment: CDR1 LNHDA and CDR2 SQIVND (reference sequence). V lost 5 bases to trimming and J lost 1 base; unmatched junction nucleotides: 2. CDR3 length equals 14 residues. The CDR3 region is CASSPGQGNTEAFF. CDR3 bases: TGTGCCAGTAGTCCGGGACAGGGGAACACTGAAGCTTTCTTT.

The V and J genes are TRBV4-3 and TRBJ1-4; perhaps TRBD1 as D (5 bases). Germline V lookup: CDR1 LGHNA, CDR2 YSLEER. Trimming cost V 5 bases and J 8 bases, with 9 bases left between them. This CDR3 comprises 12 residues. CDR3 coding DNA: TGCGCCAGCAGCTACGGGGGGGAAAAACTGTTTTTT. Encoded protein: CASSYGGEKLFF.

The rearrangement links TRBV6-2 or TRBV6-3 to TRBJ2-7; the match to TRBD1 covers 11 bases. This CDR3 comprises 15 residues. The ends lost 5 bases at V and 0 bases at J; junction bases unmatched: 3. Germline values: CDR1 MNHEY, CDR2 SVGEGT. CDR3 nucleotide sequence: TGTGCCAGCAGTGGGACAGGGGGGCCCTCCTACGAGCAGTACTTC. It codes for CASSGTGGPSYEQYF.

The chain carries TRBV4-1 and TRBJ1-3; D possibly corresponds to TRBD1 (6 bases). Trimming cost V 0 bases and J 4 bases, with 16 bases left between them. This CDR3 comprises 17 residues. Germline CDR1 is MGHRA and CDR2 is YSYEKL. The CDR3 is CASSQDPVGAEGNTIYF. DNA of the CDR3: TGCGCCAGCAGCCAAGATCCGGTGGGGGCCGAGGGAAACACCATATATTTT.

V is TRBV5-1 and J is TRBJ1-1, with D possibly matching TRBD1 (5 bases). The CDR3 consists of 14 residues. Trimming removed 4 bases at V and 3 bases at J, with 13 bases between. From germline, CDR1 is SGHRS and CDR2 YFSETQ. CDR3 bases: TGCGCCAGCAGCCGAGACACGGGGGACACTGAAGCTTTCTTT. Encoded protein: CASSRDTGDTEAFF.

The CDR3 sequence is CASSALAGTGRTMNTEAFF. CDR3 nucleotides: TGTGCCAGCAGCGCGCTAGCCGGGACAGGGCGTACCATGAACACTGAAGCTTTCTTT. This chain connects TRBV7-2 to TRBJ1-1, with TRBD1 identical over 9 bases. After removal of 5 bases from V and 0 bases from J, the junction contained 16 bases not matched to a gene. The CDR3 has 19 residues. Germline CDR1 and CDR2: SGHTA and FQGNSA.

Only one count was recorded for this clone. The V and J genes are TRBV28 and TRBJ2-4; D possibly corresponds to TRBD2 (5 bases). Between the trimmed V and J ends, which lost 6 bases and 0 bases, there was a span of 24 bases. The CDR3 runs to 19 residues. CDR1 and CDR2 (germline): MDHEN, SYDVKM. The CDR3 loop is CASRTPLASGTLAKNIQYF. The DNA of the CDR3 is TGTGCCAGCAGAACCCCTCTTGCATCGGGAACCTTAGCCAAAAACATTCAGTACTTC.

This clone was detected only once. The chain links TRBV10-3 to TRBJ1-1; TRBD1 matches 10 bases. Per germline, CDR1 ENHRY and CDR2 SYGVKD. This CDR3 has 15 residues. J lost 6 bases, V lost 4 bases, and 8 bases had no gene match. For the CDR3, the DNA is TGTGCCATCAGTGCAGGGAGACAGGGGGCCTCTGAAGCTTTCTTT. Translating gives CAISAGRQGASEAFF.

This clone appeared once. The CDR3 DNA follows: TGCGCCAGCAGCTGGGGGGACCTCTCTGGAAACACCATATATTTT. Protein product: CASSWGDLSGNTIYF. V usage is TRBV5-1 and J usage is TRBJ1-3; TRBD1 might be the D (5 bases). The CDR3 contains 15 residues. The V end was cut by 3 bases, the J end by 0 bases, with 10 bases between. CDR1 is SGHRS, CDR2 YFSETQ, per germline.

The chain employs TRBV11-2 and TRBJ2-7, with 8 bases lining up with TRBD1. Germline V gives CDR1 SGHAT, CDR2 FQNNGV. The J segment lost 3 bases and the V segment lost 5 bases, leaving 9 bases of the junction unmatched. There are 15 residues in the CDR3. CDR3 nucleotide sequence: TGTGCCAGCAGCATGCCAGACAGGGGATACTACGAGCAGTACTTC. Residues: CASSMPDRGYYEQYF.

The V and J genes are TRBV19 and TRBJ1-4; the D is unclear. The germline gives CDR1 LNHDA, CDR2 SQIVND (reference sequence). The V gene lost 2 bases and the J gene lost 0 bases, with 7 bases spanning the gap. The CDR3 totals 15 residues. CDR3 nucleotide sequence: TGTGCCAGTAGTATACAGGCTGCAACTAATGAAAAACTGTTTTTT. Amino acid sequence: CASSIQAATNEKLFF.

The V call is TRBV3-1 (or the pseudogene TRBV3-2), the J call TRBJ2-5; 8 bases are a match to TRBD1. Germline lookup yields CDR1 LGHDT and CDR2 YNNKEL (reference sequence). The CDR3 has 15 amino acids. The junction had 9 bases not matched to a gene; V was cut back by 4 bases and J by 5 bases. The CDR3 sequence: CASSPRTGKMETQYF. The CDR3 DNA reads TGTGCCAGCAGCCCACGGACAGGGAAGATGGAGACCCAGTACTTC.

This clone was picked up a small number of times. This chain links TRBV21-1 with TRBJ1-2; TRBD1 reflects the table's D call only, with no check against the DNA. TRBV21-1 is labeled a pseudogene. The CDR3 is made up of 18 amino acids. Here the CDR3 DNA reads TGTGCCAGCAGCGAAATTATACCCCGACAGGGAGCTAACTATGGCTACACCTTC. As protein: CASSEIIPRQGANYGYTF.

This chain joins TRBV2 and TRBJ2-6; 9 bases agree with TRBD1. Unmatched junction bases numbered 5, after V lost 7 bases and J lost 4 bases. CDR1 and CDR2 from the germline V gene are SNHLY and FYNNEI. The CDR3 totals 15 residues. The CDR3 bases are TGTGCCAGCAAGAACAGGGGGCCGGGGGCCAACGTCCTGACTTTC. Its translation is CASKNRGPGANVLTF.

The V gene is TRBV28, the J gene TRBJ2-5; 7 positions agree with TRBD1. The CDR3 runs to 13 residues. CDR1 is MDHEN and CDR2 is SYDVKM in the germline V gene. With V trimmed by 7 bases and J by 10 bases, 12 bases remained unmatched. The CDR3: CASTSPSGGIQYF. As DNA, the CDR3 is TGTGCCAGCACCTCGCCCTCAGGGGGTATCCAGTACTTC.

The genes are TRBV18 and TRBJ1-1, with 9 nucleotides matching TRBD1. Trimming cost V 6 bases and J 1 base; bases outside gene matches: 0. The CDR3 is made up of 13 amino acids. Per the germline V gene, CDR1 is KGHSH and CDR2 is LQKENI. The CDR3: CASSGQGNTEAFF. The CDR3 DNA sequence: TGTGCCAGCTCGGGACAGGGGAACACTGAAGCTTTCTTT.

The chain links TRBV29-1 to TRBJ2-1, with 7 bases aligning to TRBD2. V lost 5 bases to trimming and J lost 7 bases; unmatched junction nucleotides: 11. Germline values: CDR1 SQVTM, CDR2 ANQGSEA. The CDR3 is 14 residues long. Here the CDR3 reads CSVRASGLRNEQFF. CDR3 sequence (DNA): TGCAGCGTTCGGGCTAGCGGCCTGAGGAATGAGCAGTTCTTC.

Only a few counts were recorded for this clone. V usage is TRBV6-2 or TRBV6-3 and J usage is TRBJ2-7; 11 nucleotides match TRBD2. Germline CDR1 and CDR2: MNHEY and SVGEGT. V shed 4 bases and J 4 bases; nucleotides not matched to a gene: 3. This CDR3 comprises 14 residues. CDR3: CASSSGLAEYEQYF. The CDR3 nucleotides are TGTGCCAGCAGTTCGGGACTAGCGGAGTACGAGCAGTACTTC.

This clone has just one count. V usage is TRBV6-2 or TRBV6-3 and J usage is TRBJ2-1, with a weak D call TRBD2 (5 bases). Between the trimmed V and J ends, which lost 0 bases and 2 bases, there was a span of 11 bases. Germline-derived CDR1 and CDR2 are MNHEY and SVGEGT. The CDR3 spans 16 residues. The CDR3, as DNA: TGTGCCAGCAGTTACTCAGCCGTAGCGCCCTACAATGAGCAGTTCTTC. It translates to CASSYSAVAPYNEQFF.

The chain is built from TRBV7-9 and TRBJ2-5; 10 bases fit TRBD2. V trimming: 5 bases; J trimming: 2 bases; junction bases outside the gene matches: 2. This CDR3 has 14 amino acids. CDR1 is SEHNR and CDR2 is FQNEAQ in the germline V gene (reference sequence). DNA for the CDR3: TGTGCCAGCAGCCCAGCGGGGGGGCAAGAGACCCAGTACTTC. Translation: CASSPAGGQETQYF.

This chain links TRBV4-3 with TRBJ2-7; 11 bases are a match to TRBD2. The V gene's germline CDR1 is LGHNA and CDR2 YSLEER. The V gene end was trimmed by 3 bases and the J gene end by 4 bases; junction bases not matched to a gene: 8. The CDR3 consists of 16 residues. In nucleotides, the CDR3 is TGCGCCAGCAGCCAGGCTGGATTAGCGGGAGGGTACGAGCAGTACTTC. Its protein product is CASSQAGLAGGYEQYF.

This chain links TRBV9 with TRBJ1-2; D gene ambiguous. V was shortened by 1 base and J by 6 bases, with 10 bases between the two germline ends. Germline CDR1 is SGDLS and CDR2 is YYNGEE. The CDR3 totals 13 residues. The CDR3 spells CASSVTGNHGYTF. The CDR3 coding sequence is TGTGCCAGCAGCGTAACCGGGAATCATGGCTACACCTTC. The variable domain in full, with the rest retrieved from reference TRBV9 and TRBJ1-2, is DSGVTQTPKHLITATGQRVTLRCSPRSGDLSVYWYQQSLDQGLQFLIQYYNGEERAKGNILERFSAQQFPDLHSELNLSSLELGDSALYFCASSVTGNHGYTFGSGTRLTVV.

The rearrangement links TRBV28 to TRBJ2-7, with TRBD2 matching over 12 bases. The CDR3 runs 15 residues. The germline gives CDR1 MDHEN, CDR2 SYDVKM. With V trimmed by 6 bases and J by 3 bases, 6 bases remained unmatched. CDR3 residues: CASRDLAGGNYEQYF. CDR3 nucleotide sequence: TGTGCCAGCAGGGATCTAGCGGGAGGGAACTACGAGCAGTACTTC.

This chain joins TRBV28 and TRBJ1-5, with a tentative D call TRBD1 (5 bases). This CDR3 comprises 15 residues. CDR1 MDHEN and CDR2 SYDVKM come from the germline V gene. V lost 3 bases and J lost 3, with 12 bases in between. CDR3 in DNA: TGTGCCAGCAGTTTCCAGGGTGGGAACAATCAGCCCCAGCATTTT. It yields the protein CASSFQGGNNQPQHF.

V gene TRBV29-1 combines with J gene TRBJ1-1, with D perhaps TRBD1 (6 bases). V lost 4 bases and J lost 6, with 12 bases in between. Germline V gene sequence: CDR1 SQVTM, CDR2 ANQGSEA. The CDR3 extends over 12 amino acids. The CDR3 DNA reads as TGCAGCGTTGTCAGGGGCGTCGCTGAAGCTTTCTTT. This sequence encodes CSVVRGVAEAFF.